What follows are 21 T cell receptor beta chains derived from one specimen sequenced in a study of beta chain features in type 1 diabetes (dated by TCRdb to the late 2010s). What the work shows at the level of the full study, not this receptor alone: A moderate but significant shortening of TCRB CDR3 length was observed in type 1 diabetes patients in all four CD4+ subsets.

The antigens these receptors bind are not known. Libraries were built with the immunoSEQ multiplex PCR assay. All of the isolated RNA was reverse transcribed with the High Capacity cDNA Reverse Transcription Kit, so expressed TCRB transcripts were sequenced. The clones in this table, taken by TCRdb from immuneACCESS, are in-frame only. Not every clone is retained; where verified, under half of the shortfall comes from an unresolved V gene, and the cause of the rest is unknown. The sample table lists around 280,000 clones, approximately 15% of them with a count of one. The ten biggest clones cover less than 0.02% of the sample. Sequenced sample: naive CD4+ T cells from blood. Per the publication, the cell subset or site label means: true naive CD4+ T cells. The origin of the receptors is a man between 18 and 35 years old with type 1 diabetes.

This clone was counted between two and nine times. The rearrangement links TRBV6-5 to TRBJ2-7; D is perhaps TRBD2 (5 bases). The CDR3 runs 14 residues. CDR1 MNHEY and CDR2 SVGAGI come from the germline V gene. V was cut by 7 bases and J by 2 bases, with 15 bases left in between. The chain's CDR3 is CASNTLGLAYEQYF. Here the CDR3 DNA reads TGTGCCAGCAATACACTCGGACTGGCCTACGAGCAGTACTTC.

This chain joins TRBV7-9 and TRBJ2-1; perhaps TRBD2 as D (5 bases). The CDR3 extends over 14 amino acids. V shed 1 base and J shed 4 bases, with 8 bases lying between them. Germline loops: CDR1 SEHNR, CDR2 FQNEAQ (reference sequence). This CDR3 is CASSLDRGYNEQFF. In nucleotides, the CDR3 is TGTGCCAGCAGCTTAGATCGAGGGTACAATGAGCAGTTCTTC.

This clone was counted only a few times. CDR3 nucleotide sequence: TGTGCCAGCAGTTCTCGGGGGGAGCCAACGGAGACCCAGTACTTC. Protein product: CASSSRGEPTETQYF. The V call is TRBV6-5, the J call TRBJ2-5; 7 nucleotides line up with TRBD2. The junction had 10 bases not matched to a gene; V was cut back by 4 bases and J by 5 bases. This CDR3 spans 15 amino acids. Germline V gene data show CDR1 as MNHEY and CDR2 as SVGAGI.

This chain joins TRBV30 and TRBJ2-1; D not resolved. Germline V gene sequence: CDR1 GTSNPN, CDR2 SVGIG (reference sequence). The CDR3 is made up of 12 amino acids. With 3 bases removed from V and 5 bases from J, the gap between germline ends came to 8 bases. The CDR3 spells CAWRYYDNEQFF. DNA of the CDR3: TGTGCCTGGAGATATTATGACAATGAGCAGTTCTTC.

V gene TRBV18 combines with J gene TRBJ2-5; 9 bases are shared with TRBD2. CDR3 length: 16 residues. Germline values: CDR1 KGHSH, CDR2 LQKENI. The V and J ends lost 6 bases and 5 bases, in that order; junction bases with no gene match: 13. The CDR3 loop reads CASSPFGGGAEETQYF. CDR3 nucleotides: TGTGCCAGCTCCCCCTTTGGCGGGGGGGCCGAGGAGACCCAGTACTTC.

CDR3 sequence reads: CASSQEWGASGTDTQYF. In nucleotides, the CDR3 is TGCGCCAGCAGCCAAGAGTGGGGAGCTTCGGGCACAGATACGCAGTATTTT. The chain joins TRBV4-3 to TRBJ2-3; weak D call: TRBD2 (5 bases). V gave up 0 bases and J gave up 1 base, with 14 bases separating them. The CDR3 has 17 residues. The V gene's germline CDR1 is LGHNA and CDR2 YSLEER.

This clone was observed a handful of times. The rearrangement uses TRBV7-2 and TRBJ1-5, with TRBD1 identical over 8 bases. CDR3 length: 15 amino acids. V trimming: 5 bases; J trimming: 5 bases; junction bases outside the gene matches: 8. CDR1 is SGHTA and CDR2 is FQGNSA in the germline V gene. The CDR3 bases are TGTGCCAGCAGCCTAGACAGGGGTCTTGATCAGCCCCAGCATTTT. Translating it yields CASSLDRGLDQPQHF.

The chain uses TRBV4-3 and TRBJ1-1; 7 bases line up with TRBD1. J was trimmed by 1 base and V by 2 bases; bases with no gene match: 1. CDR1 is LGHNA, CDR2 YSLEER, per germline. The CDR3 is made up of 14 amino acids. Here the CDR3 reads CASSQRDRNTEAFF. Written as DNA, the CDR3 is TGCGCCAGCAGCCAAAGGGACAGGAACACTGAAGCTTTCTTT.

This clone was observed a few times. This same CDR3 is encoded by further DNA sequences in the sample. The V and J genes are TRBV5-1 and TRBJ2-7; 7 bases agree with TRBD1. V gave up 0 bases and J gave up 5 bases; unmatched junction bases: 5. CDR3 length equals 14 residues. Germline values: CDR1 SGHRS, CDR2 YFSETQ. Written as DNA, the CDR3 is TGCGCCAGCAGCTTGGGACAGGGCCTCAACGAGCAGTACTTC. The encoded protein is CASSLGQGLNEQYF. Based on the CDR3 plus reference TRBV5-1 and TRBJ2-7, the full variable domain is KAGVTQTPRYLIKTRGQQVTLSCSPISGHRSVSWYQQTPGQGLQFLFEYFSETQRNKGNFPGRFSGRQFSNSRSEMNVSTLELGDSALYLCASSLGQGLNEQYFGPGTRLTVT.

The chain uses TRBV18 and TRBJ2-2; TRBD1 aligns across 7 bases. The CDR3 totals 15 residues. The V gene's germline CDR1 is KGHSH and CDR2 LQKENI. Trimming took 8 bases from V and 4 from J; bases not matched to a gene: 10. The CDR3 loop is CASTLMTGSTGELFF. The CDR3 DNA is TGTGCCAGCACACTAATGACAGGGAGCACCGGGGAGCTGTTTTTT.

This clone appeared a few times. This chain connects TRBV2 to TRBJ2-7, with a tentative D call TRBD1 (6 bases). V was pared by 6 bases and J by 2 bases, with 11 bases between. The CDR3 is 13 residues long. Germline CDR1 SNHLY, CDR2 FYNNEI. The CDR3 DNA follows: TGTGCCAGCAGCCGGGACACAACCTACGAGCAGTACTTC. Protein product: CASSRDTTYEQYF.

The sample holds a few counts of this clone. The rearrangement links TRBV7-9 to TRBJ1-4; D is undetermined. Per the germline V gene, CDR1 is SEHNR and CDR2 is FQNEAQ (reference sequence). The CDR3 extends over 13 amino acids. V was clipped by 3 bases and J by 5 bases, with 7 bases between them. The CDR3 spells CASSLGANEKLFF. CDR3 DNA sequence: TGTGCCAGCAGCTTGGGAGCAAATGAAAAACTGTTTTTT.

This clone was detected only a few times. Written as DNA, the CDR3 is TGCGCCAGCAGCCATGCGACTAGCGGGGGGGCCTCAGATACGCAGTATTTT. Translating gives CASSHATSGGASDTQYF. This chain links TRBV4-3 with TRBJ2-3; 14 bases map to TRBD2. The CDR3 runs 17 residues. With V trimmed by 3 bases and J by 4 bases, 6 bases remained unmatched. CDR1 and CDR2 from the germline V gene are LGHNA and YSLEER.

This chain links TRBV7-9 with TRBJ1-1, with D unclear. In germline, CDR1 is SEHNR, CDR2 FQNEAQ (reference sequence). This CDR3 spans 16 amino acids. Trimming stripped 3 bases from V and 1 base from J, with 15 bases between. The CDR3: CASSFISGRPNTEAFF. For the CDR3, the DNA is TGTGCCAGCAGCTTTATAAGTGGCAGGCCGAACACTGAAGCTTTCTTT.

The sample holds a few counts of this clone. The chain is built from TRBV5-4 and TRBJ2-7, with D perhaps matching TRBD2 (6 bases). This CDR3 region has 15 residues. Germline V CDR1 and CDR2: SGHNT, YYREEE (reference sequence). Trimming took 3 bases from V and 4 from J, leaving 17 bases between them. The CDR3 DNA reads as TGTGCCAGCAGCTCGGGACTCGAAAACCGTTACGAGCAGTACTTC. Its translation is CASSSGLENRYEQYF.

J is TRBJ1-6 and V is TRBV25-1, with D tentatively TRBD1 (6 bases). Germline CDR1 reads MGHDK; CDR2 reads SYGVNS. The length of the CDR3 is 14 residues. V shed 11 bases and J shed 5 bases, with 16 bases lying between them. The CDR3 nucleotides are TGTGCCGTAAGCAGGGGAAACGATAATTCACCCCTCCACTTT. The encoded protein is CAVSRGNDNSPLHF.

This clone was detected a few times. The chain carries TRBV11-2 and TRBJ2-5; a weak D match, TRBD1 (6 bases). V was cut by 1 base and J by 1 base, with 7 bases left in between. The CDR3 spans 14 residues. CDR1 and CDR2 from the germline V gene are SGHAT and FQNNGV. CDR3 in DNA: TGTGCCAGCAGCTTAGTACAGGGCCAAGAGACCCAGTACTTC. Its protein product is CASSLVQGQETQYF. Supplemented by reference TRBV11-2 and TRBJ2-5, the full variable domain reads EAGVAQSPRYKIIEKRQSVAFWCNPISGHATLYWYQQILGQGPKLLIQFQNNGVVDDSQLPKDRFSAERLKGVDSTLKIQPAKLEDSAVYLCASSLVQGQETQYFGPGTRLLVL.

The chain is built from TRBV5-1 and TRBJ2-3, with TRBD1 matching over 7 bases. The CDR3 contains 17 residues. The V segment lost 3 bases and the J segment 0 bases; nucleotides outside the gene matches: 10. CDR1 is SGHRS, CDR2 YFSETQ, per germline. The CDR3 spells CASSSVKGQLSTDTQYF. CDR3 DNA: TGCGCCAGCAGCTCCGTCAAGGGACAGCTAAGCACAGATACGCAGTATTTT.

This clone was seen a few times. This chain joins TRBV5-6 and TRBJ2-5; 8 bases align to TRBD1. CDR1 is SGHDT, CDR2 YYEEEE, per germline. V was pared by 6 bases and J by 3 bases, with 10 bases of the junction left unmatched. CDR3 length: 15 residues. CDR3 region: CASKKITDREETQYF. The CDR3 DNA reads TGTGCCAGCAAGAAAATCACGGACAGGGAAGAGACCCAGTACTTC.

This clone turned up a few times. The chain carries TRBV30 and TRBJ2-5; 7 bases match TRBD1. Per the germline V gene, CDR1 is GTSNPN and CDR2 is SVGIG (reference sequence). The V and J ends lost 6 bases and 11 bases, in that order; junction bases with no gene match: 9. The length of the CDR3 is 11 residues. CDR3: CACDRVGEQYF. The DNA for the CDR3 is TGTGCCTGCGACAGGGTGGGGGAGCAGTACTTC.

There are a few counts of this clone. The V and J genes are TRBV6-1 and TRBJ2-7; D is ambiguous. The V end lost 4 bases, the J end lost 2 bases, and 15 bases lay between the germline ends. The germline V gene has CDR1 MNHNS and CDR2 SASEGT. CDR3 length: 15 amino acids. CDR3 bases: TGTGCCAGCAGTGCTGGTCTGGTACAAGCCTACGAGCAGTACTTC. Translated, it gives CASSAGLVQAYEQYF.